This TCR beta chain was sequenced for a study of T-cell memory formation after mild COVID-19 (dated by TCRdb to about 2021). Regarding the study in general: Most TCR sequence clusters were specific to one of the two donors. In a couple of donors, T-cell clones that expanded and contracted after mild COVID-19 were followed by sequencing TCRalpha and TCRbeta repertoires longitudinally. Two young, previously healthy adult volunteers, one female and one male, were included in the cohort.

Broad study findings and their caveats: Some responding clones were detected in pre-infection memory, suggesting pre-existing cross-reactive memory T cells joined the SARS-CoV-2 response. Only a couple of mild cases were covered in the study, and larger cohorts including severe cases with pre-infection samples were considered necessary. Contracting CD4+ clones were found mainly in CM and EM memory subsets, while CD8+ clones were enriched in EMRA. SARS-CoV-2 specificity was not confirmed for the second-wave clones peaking on day 37. Clones contracting from day 15 to 85 had balanced CD4/CD8 phenotypes, while a second wave expanding from day 15 to 37 was biased towards CD4+.

PBMCs were isolated by Ficoll-Paque density gradient centrifugation. Remarks on this clonotype: Its binding antigen is unknown. Per-base quality was not reported, and no clone a single base away is much larger than it.

CDR1 and CDR2 are read off the germline V gene as SNHLY and FYNNEI. Counted from cysteine to phenylalanine, this CDR3 has 14 amino acids. The sequence is cut down to CDR3 DNA, 42 bases in frame from base 1. V sheds 6 bases and J sheds 6 bases, leaving 15 bases between their ends. Sequencing instrument: Illumina NovaSeq 6000. TCRalpha and TCRbeta cDNA libraries were constructed by 5'RACE with constant-segment primers, with sample barcodes and unique molecular identifiers being introduced. Trizol reagent was used to extract RNA from every sample. Amplification of the libraries took two PCR steps, and the second step added a second sample barcode plus Illumina TruSeq adapters. The libraries were sequenced on an Illumina NovaSeq using 2 x 150 bp paired-end reads. Regarding the original processing steps: With migec v1.2.7, reads were demultiplexed and then collapsed into UMI-guided consensus sequences. With mixcr v2.1.11, UMI consensuses were aligned to TRA and TRB V and J templates and assembled into clonotypes. A clonotype was counted as expanded or contracted only when both edgeR and NoisET called the clonotype significant, with the noise models trained on biological replicates. For edgeR calls, a false discovery rate-adjusted p below 0.01 and a log2 fold-change threshold of 1 were applied. PCA with hierarchical clustering of max-normalized trajectories of the 1000 most abundant clonotypes was used as exploratory dynamics analysis. Each responding clone was given a CD4 or CD8 phenotype based on the CD4+ and CD8+ repertoires, which had been sequenced separately. TCRdb reprocessing: public reads trimmed at Q25 with fastp, clones called with MiXCR, in-frame beta chains kept. Duplicate CDR3 protein sequences are folded into a single record with the most common DNA and genes. It is TCRdb's table, rather than the study itself, that gives the V and J calls and clone size. The sample yields about 560,000 distinct CDR3 sequences; roughly 17% were counted once. Together, the top ten hold 8.1% of the sample.

This receptor was obtained from an adult woman who had mild COVID-19 (a few samples of this study predate the infection). The sample titles of this study are shuffled in the database, so cell type and time point are left out; the donor was told from shared clones. The sequenced sample was PBMCs or a T cell subset sorted from them (not recorded which). This receptor chain uses TRBV2 and TRBJ1-5, and possibly TRBD1, on 6 matching bases. The CDR3 protein sequence reads: CASREQGGSQPQHF. The nucleotide sequence is given as TGTGCCAGCAGGGAACAAGGGGGGAGTCAGCCCCAGCATTTT.